These 28 T cell receptor beta chains were all obtained from the same sample, sequenced in a study of tumor-infiltrating lymphocytes in primary liver carcinoma. Total RNA (around 500 ng) served as template for TCR beta cDNA synthesis primed by a constant-region primer. Slightly modified ARM-PCR with three nested multiplex PCR rounds yielded TCR beta libraries. The first two PCR rounds used TRBV1-TRBV30 primers with a Cbeta primer, 9 to 11 cycles each. TCRdb processed the multiplex PCR reads anew with MiXCR; each CDR3 protein has one entry. The sample lists some 190,000 distinct CDR3 sequences, 50% to 75% occurring once. For blood RNA, unsorted whole blood served as the source, and germline DNA was extracted too. The sample comprised peripheral blood. The origin of the receptors is a man aged 35 to 55 with primary liver carcinoma and hepatitis B virus infection.

Only a few counts were recorded for this clonotype. A single base separates this from a much larger clone, so it may be a read error. This chain links TRBV11-2 with TRBJ1-2; D possibly corresponds to TRBD1 (5 bases). Trimming removed 1 base at V and 6 bases at J, with 9 bases between. The CDR3 is 13 residues long. Germline lookup yields CDR1 SGHAT and CDR2 FQNNGV. In DNA form, the CDR3 reads TGTGCCAGCAGCTTAGCGGCAGGGCATGGCTACACCTTC. Its translation is CASSLAAGHGYTF.

The chain couples TRBV5-1 to TRBJ2-1; tentative D call: TRBD1 (6 bases). The CDR3 totals 15 residues. Trimming left V 4 bases short and J 3 bases short, with 14 bases between. Germline lookup yields CDR1 SGHRS and CDR2 YFSETQ. CDR3 DNA: TGCGCCAGCAGCCTAGACAGGCTCAACTACAATGAGCAGTTCTTC. This encodes CASSLDRLNYNEQFF. The full variable domain, completed using reference TRBV5-1 and TRBJ2-1, is KAGVTQTPRYLIKTRGQQVTLSCSPISGHRSVSWYQQTPGQGLQFLFEYFSETQRNKGNFPGRFSGRQFSNSRSEMNVSTLELGDSALYLCASSLDRLNYNEQFFGPGTRLTVL.

The rearrangement joins TRBV6-5 to TRBJ2-1, with 16 bases fitting TRBD2. Germline trimming cut 6 bases from V and 4 bases from J; bases unmatched to any gene: 3. The CDR3 length is 16 residues. Germline V CDR1 and CDR2: MNHEY, SVGAGI. This CDR3 reads CASRPGLAGGYNEQFF. CDR3 sequence (DNA): TGTGCCAGCAGGCCGGGACTAGCGGGAGGGTACAATGAGCAGTTCTTC.

Note on this clonotype: At one end, the junction sequence differs from germline, possibly due to a read error. The chain combines TRBV11-2 with TRBJ2-5, with D unresolved. CDR1 is SGHAT, CDR2 FQNNGV, per germline. There are 14 residues in the CDR3. The CDR3, as DNA: TGTGCCAGCAGTCTAACTCACACGGGTCAGACCCAGTATTTC. This codes for CASSLTHTGQTQYF.

The chain uses TRBV11-2 and TRBJ2-3; maybe TRBD1 (5 bases). This CDR3 spans 11 amino acids. V was shortened by 3 bases and J by 11 bases, with 9 bases between the two germline ends. The germline CDR1 and CDR2 sequences are SGHAT and FQNNGV. The CDR3 is CASSLTQEQYF. DNA of the CDR3: TGTGCCAGCAGCTTGACACAGGAGCAGTATTTT.

This chain joins TRBV29-1 and TRBJ2-3, with 8 nucleotides matching TRBD1. The V gene's germline CDR1 is SQVTM and CDR2 ANQGSEA. Trimming took 6 bases from V and 5 from J; bases not matched to a gene: 13. The CDR3 is made up of 15 amino acids. The chain's CDR3 is CSVDTPDRAGDTQYF. CDR3 sequence (DNA): TGCAGCGTGGACACCCCGGACAGGGCAGGAGATACGCAGTATTTT.

The gene calls are TRBV12-3 or TRBV12-4 and TRBJ2-7; D gene ambiguous. There are 13 residues in the CDR3. Trimming took 1 base from V and 3 from J, leaving 7 bases between them. DNA for the CDR3: TGTGCCAGCAGTTTAGGGCCGAACTACGAGCAGTACTTC. Its translation: CASSLGPNYEQYF.

To note about this clonotype: The conserved final phenylalanine or tryptophan is absent from the CDR3, which likely points to a read error. The chain uses TRBV12-3 or TRBV12-4 and TRBJ2-1, with 11 bases lining up with TRBD1. The CDR3 consists of 14 residues. Germline trimming cut 4 bases from V and 10 bases from J; bases unmatched to any gene: 6. The CDR3 nucleotides read TGTGCCAGCAGTTGGGGGGACAGGGGGAGAGAGCAGTTCGTC. It translates to CASSWGDRGREQFV.

With respect to this clonotype: One end of the junction is discordant with germline, which a read error may explain. This rearrangement joins TRBV7-8 to TRBJ2-2, with a tentative D call TRBD2 (5 bases). CDR3 length: 16 residues. The germline V gene has CDR1 SGHVS and CDR2 FQNEAQ. DNA of the CDR3: TGTGCCAGCAGCTTAGAGGTTAGCCCGAACACCGGGGTGCTGTTTTTT. Its translation is CASSLEVSPNTGVLFF.

The V and J genes are TRBV6-2 or TRBV6-3 and TRBJ2-7; 11 bases align to TRBD2. The CDR3 contains 14 residues. From germline, CDR1 is MNHEY and CDR2 SVGEGT. V shed 7 bases and J 3 bases; nucleotides not matched to a gene: 5. CDR3 bases: TGTGCCAGCACCGGACTAGCGGGTGTCTACGAGCAGTACTTC. Its translation: CASTGLAGVYEQYF.

About this clonotype: Compared with germline, one end of the junction differs, possibly owing to a read error. The chain joins TRBV11-2 to TRBJ2-7, with 9 bases lining up with TRBD2. CDR1 SGHAT and CDR2 FQNNGV come from the germline V gene. The CDR3 covers 14 residues. CDR3 protein: CGSTLGSGSYEQYF. CDR3 DNA sequence: TGTGGCAGCACCTTAGGTAGCGGGAGCTACGAGCAGTACTTC.

To note about this clonotype: At one boundary the junction diverges from the germline segment, which might be a read error. V and J are TRBV10-3 and TRBJ2-7; D perhaps matches TRBD1 (5 bases). The CDR3 covers 13 residues. Germline V gene data show CDR1 as ENHRY and CDR2 as SYGVKD. CDR3 in DNA: TGTGCCGTCAGTGAGCTGGACACCTACGAGCAGTACTTC. Amino acids: CAVSELDTYEQYF.

This clonotype was detected only once. The chain employs TRBV11-2 and TRBJ2-1; maybe TRBD2 (5 bases). Trimming removed 7 bases from V and 9 bases from J, with 22 bases in between. Germline CDR1 and CDR2: SGHAT and FQNNGV. CDR3 length equals 15 residues. The CDR3 DNA sequence: TGTGCCAGCATCGATATCGGACTGACCTTGGGTGAGCAGTTCTTC. This codes for CASIDIGLTLGEQFF.

Note on this clonotype: Likely a read error: the CDR3 ends without its conserved phenylalanine or tryptophan. No DNA is shown, since the ends of the CDR3 on it are uncertain; the CDR3 is the one TCRdb lists. V is TRBV11-2 and J is TRBJ1-2. The CDR3 has 14 residues if both end residues are counted. The germline V gene encodes CDR1 SGHAT and CDR2 FQNNGV. The CDR3 spells CASTHRDFNYGYTS.

The chain has TRBV4-2 and TRBJ1-3; TRBD1 might be the D (6 bases). Looked up from germline, CDR1 is LGHNA and CDR2 is YNFKEQ. The length of the CDR3 is 16 residues. Trimming removed 0 bases from V and 2 bases from J, with 11 bases in between. CDR3 sequence reads: CASSQEAGAAGNTIYF. CDR3 DNA: TGTGCCAGCAGCCAAGAGGCGGGGGCGGCTGGAAACACCATATATTTT.

On this clonotype itself: At one of its ends the junction is not consistent with the germline gene, which may arise from a read error. The chain recombines TRBV11-2 with TRBJ2-1; D perhaps matches TRBD2 (5 bases). This CDR3 has 14 residues. CDR1 and CDR2 from the germline V gene are SGHAT and FQNNGV. CDR3 in DNA: TGTGCCAGCAGCCGAAGCGGATCTGGCAATGAACAGTTCTTC. It translates to CASSRSGSGNEQFF.

In regard to this clonotype: This is likely a read error, given that the CDR3 carries no conserved phenylalanine or tryptophan at its end. The rearrangement joins TRBV11-2 to TRBJ2-7; 9 nucleotides align to TRBD1. This CDR3 region has 16 residues. Looked up from germline, CDR1 is SGHAT and CDR2 is FQNNGV. Here the CDR3 reads CASSLDFLGQGYKQYL. DNA for the CDR3: TGTGCCAGCAGCTTAGACTTTCTGGGACAGGGCTACAAGCAGTACTTA.

This clonotype was seen at least ten times. This rearrangement joins TRBV29-1 to TRBJ2-2, with TRBD2 matching over 14 bases. The V segment lost 4 bases and the J segment 5 bases; nucleotides outside the gene matches: 6. Germline V gives CDR1 SQVTM, CDR2 ANQGSEA. The CDR3 runs to 16 residues. The CDR3 sequence: CSVAGLAGVGTGELFF. CDR3 DNA: TGCAGCGTTGCGGGACTAGCGGGAGTAGGTACCGGGGAGCTGTTTTTT.

Comment on this clonotype: A read error may produce the germline difference seen at one junction end. The chain recombines TRBV11-2 with TRBJ2-2; 8 nucleotides agree with TRBD1. The CDR3 runs 15 residues. Germline assignment: CDR1 SGHAT and CDR2 FQNNGV. CDR3: CASSLDRGHTGELLF. DNA for the CDR3: TGTGCCAGCAGCTTAGACAGGGGGCACACCGGGGAGCTGCTTTTT.

There are many counts of this clonotype. The CDR3 is CAWSPGAGEAFF. DNA for the CDR3: TGTGCCTGGAGTCCAGGGGCCGGTGAAGCTTTCTTT. J is TRBJ1-1 and V is TRBV30; tentative D call: TRBD1 (6 bases). The CDR3 has 12 amino acids. In germline, CDR1 is GTSNPN, CDR2 SVGIG (reference sequence). The germline V and J ends were trimmed by 2 bases and 7 bases, with 11 bases remaining between them.

Points on this clonotype: No conserved phenylalanine or tryptophan is present at the end of the CDR3, so a read error is the likely explanation. The chain links TRBV11-2 to TRBJ1-4; D is unresolved. The V end was cut by 5 bases, the J end by 6 bases, with 13 bases between. Germline CDR1 reads SGHAT; CDR2 reads FQNNGV. This CDR3 has 14 residues. CDR3 in amino acids: CASSLTRLDEKLFS. In nucleotides, the CDR3 is TGTGCCAGCAGCCTCACCCGGCTGGATGAAAAACTGTTTTCT.

The chain joins TRBV12-5 to TRBJ2-1, with D unresolved. The germline V gene has CDR1 LGHNT and CDR2 FRNRAP. This CDR3 spans 8 amino acids. Trimming pared 2 bases from V and 15 bases from J, leaving 2 bases between. The CDR3 sequence: CASGLRFF. The DNA of the CDR3 is TGTGCTAGTGGTTTGCGGTTCTTC.

This clonotype was seen many times. The V gene is TRBV11-3, the J gene TRBJ2-1; tentatively, D is TRBD2 (6 bases). CDR3 length equals 15 residues. CDR1 and CDR2 from the germline V gene are SGHNT and YENEEA. V gave up 1 base and J gave up 6 bases, with 13 bases separating them. The CDR3: CASSLAPGRGNEQFF. CDR3 DNA: TGTGCCAGCAGCTTAGCCCCAGGGCGGGGCAATGAGCAGTTCTTC.

The chain combines TRBV10-2 with TRBJ2-5; maybe TRBD2 (7 bases). Trimming removed 3 bases at V and 6 bases at J, with 17 bases between. CDR3 length equals 15 residues. The germline gives CDR1 WSHSY, CDR2 SAAADI. CDR3 amino acids: CASSDVVGGGKTQYF. The CDR3 nucleotides read TGCGCCAGCAGTGACGTAGTGGGAGGGGGAAAGACCCAGTACTTC.

This rearrangement joins TRBV20-1 to TRBJ1-5, with 8 bases aligning to TRBD1. The CDR3 is made up of 14 amino acids. The V gene's germline CDR1 is DFQATT and CDR2 SNEGSKA (reference sequence). Trimming at V came to 5 bases and at J to 3 bases, leaving 6 bases not matched to a gene. The CDR3 loop reads CSAPGQGLNQPQHF. CDR3 nucleotide sequence: TGCAGTGCTCCAGGACAGGGACTCAATCAGCCCCAGCATTTT.

V is TRBV19 and J is TRBJ1-4, with D perhaps TRBD1 (5 bases). The V and J ends lost 3 bases and 7 bases respectively, with 9 bases between them. The CDR3 length is 13 residues. CDR1 and CDR2 (germline): LNHDA, SQIVND (reference sequence). As DNA, the CDR3 is TGTGCCAGTAGTATCCAGGGAGGTGAAAAACTGTTTTTT. It specifies CASSIQGGEKLFF. The entire variable domain, with the rest obtained from reference TRBV19 and TRBJ1-4, is as follows: DGGITQSPKYLFRKEGQNVTLSCEQNLNHDAMYWYRQDPGQGLRLIYYSQIVNDFQKGDIAEGYSVSREKKESFPLTVTSAQKNPTAFYLCASSIQGGEKLFFGSGTQLSVL.

CDR3 loop: CASSLALPGQGTEAFF. The CDR3 DNA follows: TGTGCCAGCAGCTTGGCCCTACCGGGACAGGGTACTGAAGCTTTCTTT. V usage is TRBV5-5 and J usage is TRBJ1-1; 9 bases agree with TRBD1. Germline V gene lookup returns CDR1 SGHKS and CDR2 YYEKEE (reference sequence). This CDR3 has 16 residues. Trimming cost V 0 bases and J 5 bases; bases outside gene matches: 8.

This clonotype was seen repeatedly, ten times or more. The V call is TRBV11-2, the J call TRBJ1-5; D is unclear. The CDR3 loop spans 13 amino acids. Trimming removed 3 bases from V and 3 bases from J, with 6 bases in between. The germline V gene encodes CDR1 SGHAT and CDR2 FQNNGV. The CDR3 nucleotides read TGTGCCAGCAGCTTGAGGCCCAATCAGCCCCAGCATTTT. This sequence encodes CASSLRPNQPQHF.